Listed here are 29 T cell receptor beta chains from one sample, sequenced in a study of T cells in Graves' hyperthyroidism and ophthalmopathy. Amplification of TCR beta CDR3 regions was performed using RNA transcripts as template. A first-round RT-PCR of the TCR CDR3 used the HTBI primer set. TCRdb re-derived calls from the multiplex PCR reads in MiXCR, one entry per CDR3 protein. The profile covers around 620,000 distinct CDR3 sequences, with approximately 14% appearing a single time and roughly 7% taken by the ten largest. Sequenced input: blood. These receptors all come from a woman aged 18-29 years with Graves' ophthalmopathy.

This chain links TRBV20-1 with TRBJ2-3; no reliable D call. The CDR3 runs to 14 residues. Deletions cut 0 bases from V and 6 bases from J, with 13 bases between. CDR1 and CDR2 from the germline V gene are DFQATT and SNEGSKA (reference sequence). DNA for the CDR3: TGCAGTGCTAGAGATGGTTTCCTCGGGGATACGCAGTATTTT. Amino acid sequence: CSARDGFLGDTQYF.

This clonotype was observed at least ten times. The J gene is TRBJ2-7, the V gene TRBV6-2 or TRBV6-3, with 12 bases aligning to TRBD2. Germline V gives CDR1 MNHEY, CDR2 SVGEGT. Trimming at V came to 7 bases and at J to 5 bases, leaving 9 bases not matched to a gene. The CDR3 is 15 amino acids. The CDR3 sequence is CASNLPASGRDEQYF. The CDR3 nucleotides are TGTGCCAGCAACCTACCGGCTAGCGGGAGGGACGAGCAGTACTTC.

This clonotype was observed at least ten times. This sequence joins TRBV12-3 or TRBV12-4 and TRBJ1-6; D remains unclear. This CDR3 spans 14 amino acids. The V and J ends lost 5 bases and 8 bases respectively, with 13 bases between them. The CDR3 coding sequence is TGTGCCAGCAGTCCGAGGATTAAATATTCACCCCTCCACTTT. Translating it yields CASSPRIKYSPLHF.

The chain joins TRBV6-9 to TRBJ1-1, with a tentative D call TRBD1 (6 bases). The V end lost 1 base, the J end lost 0 bases, and 15 bases lay between the germline ends. There are 17 residues in the CDR3. Germline CDR1 MNHGY, CDR2 SVAAGI. The CDR3 loop is CASSYYREGGLNTEAFF. In DNA form, the CDR3 reads TGTGCCAGCAGTTATTATCGGGAAGGGGGACTGAACACTGAAGCTTTCTTT.

This clonotype came up many times. The rearrangement uses TRBV11-3 and TRBJ1-1; D may be TRBD1 (6 bases). CDR1 SGHNT and CDR2 YENEEA come from the germline V gene. Between the trimmed V and J ends, which lost 5 bases and 0 bases, there was a span of 16 bases. The CDR3 spans 16 residues. CDR3 amino acids: CASSPGWRGMNTEAFF. CDR3 coding DNA: TGTGCCAGCAGCCCGGGCTGGAGGGGGATGAACACTGAAGCTTTCTTT. Together with reference TRBV11-3 and TRBJ1-1, the CDR3 gives the full variable domain: EAGVVQSPRYKIIEKKQPVAFWCNPISGHNTLYWYLQNLGQGPELLIRYENEEAVDDSQLPKDRFSAERLKGVDSTLKIQPAELGDSAVYLCASSPGWRGMNTEAFFGQGTRLTVV.

J is TRBJ2-6 and V is TRBV2; D ambiguous. CDR3 size: 18 residues. Trimming cost V 5 bases and J 0 bases, with 17 bases left between them. Germline assignment: CDR1 SNHLY and CDR2 FYNNEI. The CDR3 nucleotides are TGTGCCAGCAGTTACATAGCAGGCTACGGCTCTGGGGCCAACGTCCTGACTTTC. Translated, it gives CASSYIAGYGSGANVLTF.

This clonotype was detected many times. The chain links TRBV5-1 to TRBJ2-1; no firm D call. CDR1 is SGHRS, CDR2 YFSETQ, per germline. V was cut by 2 bases and J by 1 base, with 13 bases left in between. The CDR3 spans 16 residues. The CDR3 nucleotides read TGCGCCAGCAGCTTCTCCCAAGCTGGTTCCTACAATGAGCAGTTCTTC. Translation gives CASSFSQAGSYNEQFF. Supplemented by reference TRBV5-1 and TRBJ2-1, the full variable domain reads KAGVTQTPRYLIKTRGQQVTLSCSPISGHRSVSWYQQTPGQGLQFLFEYFSETQRNKGNFPGRFSGRQFSNSRSEMNVSTLELGDSALYLCASSFSQAGSYNEQFFGPGTRLTVL.

This clonotype was counted many times. This chain uses TRBV7-2 with TRBJ2-7, with TRBD1 matching 7 bases. The V gene's germline CDR1 is SGHTA and CDR2 FQGNSA. The CDR3 spans 16 residues. Trimming at V came to 5 bases and at J to 3 bases, leaving 13 bases not matched to a gene. DNA for the CDR3: TGTGCCAGCAGCCCCAACCCTTACCGGGACAGCTACGAGCAGTACTTC. This encodes CASSPNPYRDSYEQYF.

This clonotype was recorded many times. The V call is TRBV11-2, the J call TRBJ2-7; TRBD2 aligns across 12 bases. CDR1 and CDR2 (germline): SGHAT, FQNNGV. CDR3 size: 17 residues. J lost 7 bases, V lost 1 base, and 11 bases had no gene match. The CDR3 DNA follows: TGTGCCAGCAGCTTAGTCCCCGGGACTAGCGGGCCTAGGGAGCAGTACTTC. It encodes CASSLVPGTSGPREQYF.

This clonotype has ten or more counts. The V call is TRBV5-1, the J call TRBJ2-3; 7 nucleotides align to TRBD1. The CDR3 covers 15 residues. Germline values: CDR1 SGHRS, CDR2 YFSETQ. Trimming removed 0 bases from V and 3 bases from J; junction bases left unmatched: 4. The CDR3 DNA follows: TGCGCCAGCAGCTTGGGGACAGGCAAGACAGATACGCAGTATTTT. Its translation is CASSLGTGKTDTQYF. Full variable domain (missing parts from reference TRBV5-1 and TRBJ2-3): KAGVTQTPRYLIKTRGQQVTLSCSPISGHRSVSWYQQTPGQGLQFLFEYFSETQRNKGNFPGRFSGRQFSNSRSEMNVSTLELGDSALYLCASSLGTGKTDTQYFGPGTRLTVL.

This chain uses TRBV19 with TRBJ1-6; D remains unclear. In germline, CDR1 is LNHDA, CDR2 SQIVND (reference sequence). The CDR3 has 12 residues. The ends were cut back, 7 bases at V and 10 bases at J, with 11 bases in the middle. The CDR3 protein is CASKLGGSPLHF. DNA for the CDR3: TGTGCCAGTAAACTAGGAGGCTCACCCCTCCACTTT. The full variable domain, in which reference TRBV19 and TRBJ1-6 provide the parts outside the CDR3, is DGGITQSPKYLFRKEGQNVTLSCEQNLNHDAMYWYRQDPGQGLRLIYYSQIVNDFQKGDIAEGYSVSREKKESFPLTVTSAQKNPTAFYLCASKLGGSPLHFGNGTRLTVT.

This clonotype was counted at least ten times. The CDR3 loop reads CASRRQGLGTEAFF. CDR3 in DNA: TGTGCCAGCAGAAGACAGGGGTTGGGTACTGAAGCTTTCTTT. The chain links TRBV12-3 or TRBV12-4 to TRBJ1-1; 8 bases match TRBD1. There are 14 residues in the CDR3. The V gene end was trimmed by 6 bases and the J gene end by 5 bases; junction bases not matched to a gene: 8.

This clonotype was detected many times. The J gene is TRBJ2-1, the V gene TRBV28; 7 positions match TRBD2. V was pared by 5 bases and J by 9 bases, with 10 bases of the junction left unmatched. CDR1 and CDR2 from the germline V gene are MDHEN and SYDVKM. This CDR3 spans 14 amino acids. CDR3 bases: TGTGCCAGCAGTCGACGGGACTACTCGGGTGAGCAGTTCTTC. Translated, it gives CASSRRDYSGEQFF.

Ten or more counts support this clonotype. V gene TRBV7-9 combines with J gene TRBJ2-6; D ambiguous. Germline V gene data show CDR1 as SEHNR and CDR2 as FQNEAQ (reference sequence). The V end was cut by 5 bases, the J end by 4 bases, with 9 bases between. This CDR3 comprises 14 residues. Here the CDR3 reads CASSRTLGANVLTF. CDR3 DNA sequence: TGTGCCAGCAGCAGAACGCTCGGGGCCAACGTCCTGACTTTC.

This clonotype occurred many times. The V call is TRBV12-3 or TRBV12-4, the J call TRBJ2-1; 7 bases map to TRBD2. J lost 6 bases, V lost 5 bases, and 10 bases had no gene match. This CDR3 contains 15 residues. CDR3 sequence: CASSPTSDRSNEQFF. The DNA for the CDR3 is TGTGCCAGCAGTCCCACTAGCGATAGATCCAATGAGCAGTTCTTC.

This clonotype was detected ten times or more. This chain uses TRBV18 with TRBJ1-2; D gene ambiguous. Germline CDR1 and CDR2: KGHSH and LQKENI. The CDR3 runs 13 residues. V lost 0 bases and J lost 10, with 12 bases in between. The DNA of the CDR3 is TGTGCCAGCTCACCACCTGATAGCGTTGACTACACCTTC. Amino acid sequence: CASSPPDSVDYTF.

This clonotype was detected many times. The gene calls are TRBV19 and TRBJ1-5; 7 positions agree with TRBD1. The V segment lost 4 bases and the J segment 3 bases; nucleotides outside the gene matches: 6. The CDR3 is 15 residues long. Germline V gene lookup returns CDR1 LNHDA and CDR2 SQIVND (reference sequence). The CDR3 loop reads CASSRWTGYNQPQHF. The DNA for the CDR3 is TGTGCCAGTAGTAGATGGACAGGTTACAATCAGCCCCAGCATTTT.

In this sample, this clonotype turned up many times. The CDR3 sequence is CASSQELSGELFF. The CDR3 region has the DNA TGTGCCAGCAGCCAAGAACTGTCCGGGGAGCTGTTTTTT. The chain recombines TRBV3-1 with TRBJ2-2, with D hard to call. Per germline, CDR1 LGHDT and CDR2 YNNKEL (reference sequence). V was clipped by 0 bases and J by 6 bases, with 5 bases between them. The CDR3 covers 13 residues.

CDR3 amino acids: CAIRVGVHEQYF. CDR3 nucleotides: TGTGCCATCCGAGTCGGGGTCCACGAGCAGTACTTC. The chain employs TRBV12-3 or TRBV12-4 and TRBJ2-7, with D tentatively TRBD2 (5 bases). The V gene lost 10 bases and the J gene lost 5 bases, with 15 bases spanning the gap. The CDR3 has 12 residues.

At least ten counts were recorded for this clonotype. The chain is built from TRBV7-9 and TRBJ1-5; D remains ambiguous. This CDR3 is built from 13 residues. Germline V gene lookup returns CDR1 SEHNR and CDR2 FQNEAQ (reference sequence). V dropped 0 bases and J dropped 6 bases, with 6 bases sitting between them. The CDR3, as DNA: TGTGCCAGCAGCTTAGCGGGGAGTCAGCCCCAGCATTTT. Its translation: CASSLAGSQPQHF.

This clonotype showed up many times. V and J are TRBV6-1 and TRBJ2-3, with 9 bases matching TRBD2. Losses at the gene ends were 5 bases for V and 3 bases for J; bases not matched to a gene: 9. The CDR3 consists of 16 residues. Germline CDR1 MNHNS, CDR2 SASEGT. The CDR3 bases are TGTGCCAGCAGTTCAAGAGCGGGAGGAGGTACAGATACGCAGTATTTT. Amino acid sequence: CASSSRAGGGTDTQYF.

This clonotype has ten or more counts. V gene TRBV9 combines with J gene TRBJ2-1; 9 bases align to TRBD2. Germline values: CDR1 SGDLS, CDR2 YYNGEE. The CDR3 has 15 amino acids. V shed 1 base and J 8 bases; nucleotides not matched to a gene: 7. CDR3 protein: CASSVFAGGRDEQFF. The CDR3, as DNA: TGTGCCAGCAGCGTATTTGCGGGAGGGAGGGATGAGCAGTTCTTC. The entire variable domain, with the rest obtained from reference TRBV9 and TRBJ2-1, is as follows: DSGVTQTPKHLITATGQRVTLRCSPRSGDLSVYWYQQSLDQGLQFLIQYYNGEERAKGNILERFSAQQFPDLHSELNLSSLELGDSALYFCASSVFAGGRDEQFFGPGTRLTVL.

The rearrangement uses TRBV7-9 and TRBJ2-4, with D unresolved. The germline V and J ends were trimmed by 3 bases and 5 bases, with 5 bases remaining between them. The CDR3 runs to 12 residues. Germline CDR1 reads SEHNR; CDR2 reads FQNEAQ (reference sequence). The CDR3 loop reads CASSFTENIQYF. CDR3 nucleotides: TGTGCCAGCAGCTTTACAGAAAACATTCAGTACTTC.

This chain joins TRBV2 and TRBJ1-1; D is uncertain. The CDR3 totals 16 residues. Trimming removed 3 bases from V and 3 bases from J, with 17 bases in between. The germline CDR1 and CDR2 sequences are SNHLY and FYNNEI. This CDR3 reads CASSEGGLSGDTEAFF. DNA for the CDR3: TGTGCCAGCAGTGAGGGCGGGCTGAGCGGAGACACTGAAGCTTTCTTT.

The chain carries TRBV25-1 and TRBJ2-7; D is perhaps TRBD2 (6 bases). V lost 0 bases, J lost 2 bases, and 14 bases lay in between. Germline loops: CDR1 MGHDK, CDR2 SYGVNS. CDR3 length equals 16 residues. CDR3 nucleotide sequence: TGTGCCAGCAGTGAATATAGGTCTAGCGTTACCTACGAGCAGTACTTC. It yields the protein CASSEYRSSVTYEQYF.

The table lists this clonotype with many counts. CDR3 nucleotides: TGTGCCAGCAGTTACACAGGACGGCCCGCGGAGGATCTCTCTGGGGCCAACGTCCTGACTTTC. As protein: CASSYTGRPAEDLSGANVLTF. J is TRBJ2-6 and V is TRBV6-5; D assignment may be TRBD1 or TRBD2 (5 bases each). Germline values: CDR1 MNHEY, CDR2 SVGAGI. Trimming stripped 2 bases from V and 0 bases from J, with 23 bases between. The CDR3 length is 21 residues.

At least ten counts were recorded for this clonotype. The gene calls are TRBV2 and TRBJ2-7, with TRBD1 identical over 12 bases. Germline lookup yields CDR1 SNHLY and CDR2 FYNNEI. Trimming removed 4 bases from V and 3 bases from J; junction bases left unmatched: 4. The CDR3 extends over 15 amino acids. CDR3 sequence (DNA): TGTGCCAGCAGTGCCCGGGACAGGGGGCACTACGAGCAGTACTTC. Translated: CASSARDRGHYEQYF. The complete variable domain, with remaining parts taken from reference TRBV2 and TRBJ2-7, reads EPEVTQTPSHQVTQMGQEVILRCVPISNHLYFYWYRQILGQKVEFLVSFYNNEISEKSEIFDDQFSVERPDGSNFTLKIRSTKLEDSAMYFCASSARDRGHYEQYFGPGTRLTVT.

This clonotype was observed at least ten times. CDR3: CASSSETVTDTQYF. CDR3 coding DNA: TGTGCCAGCAGCTCCGAGACTGTCACAGATACGCAGTATTTT. The chain carries TRBV7-3 and TRBJ2-3; no clear D gene. Per germline, CDR1 SGHTA and CDR2 FQGTGA. The CDR3 consists of 14 residues. V gave up 4 bases and J gave up 2 bases, with 10 bases separating them.

This chain links TRBV25-1 with TRBJ2-3; TRBD1 matches 10 bases. This CDR3 is 15 amino acids long. Trimming took 5 bases from V and 2 from J; bases not matched to a gene: 4. Germline CDR1 reads MGHDK; CDR2 reads SYGVNS. The CDR3: CASSPGQGITDTQYF. As DNA, the CDR3 is TGTGCCAGCAGTCCGGGACAGGGGATCACAGATACGCAGTATTTT.